The 14 T cell receptor beta chains in this list originate from one sample, sequenced in a study of beta chain features in type 1 diabetes. Study-wide results and caveats: There was a moderate but significant shortening of TCRB CDR3s in all four CD4+ subsets of Type 1 diabetes patients.

Sequenced material consisted of expressed TCRB transcripts (all of the isolated RNA was reverse transcribed). TCRdb's copy holds only in-frame clones and misses some; the assay was immunoSEQ multiplex PCR. The sample gives about 260,000 clones, roughly 20% of which show up once; 0.028% is in the top ten. These receptors' antigens are unknown. Material for sequencing was naive CD4+ T cells from blood. The receptors here all came from a woman aged 35 to 49 with type 1 diabetes.

The chain carries TRBV25-1 and TRBJ2-2; maybe TRBD1 (6 bases). Trimming shortened V by 4 bases and J by 1 base, and 16 bases separated the two germline ends. Per the germline V gene, CDR1 is MGHDK and CDR2 is SYGVNS. The CDR3 runs to 17 residues. The CDR3 DNA sequence: TGTGCCAGCAGTGGGGCACCCGGGACATTGAACACCGGGGAGCTGTTTTTT. This sequence encodes CASSGAPGTLNTGELFF. The whole variable domain, filled in from reference TRBV25-1 and TRBJ2-2, reads EADIYQTPRYLVIGTGKKITLECSQTMGHDKMYWYQQDPGMELHLIHYSYGVNSTEKGDLSSESTVSRIRTEHFPLTLESARPSHTSQYLCASSGAPGTLNTGELFFGEGSRLTVL.

The rearrangement uses TRBV6-4 and TRBJ1-5, with D uncertain. Germline V CDR1 and CDR2: MRHNA, SNTAGT. V was cut by 0 bases and J by 0 bases, with 12 bases left in between. The CDR3 is 17 residues long. The CDR3 nucleotides are TGTGCCAGCAGTGACTCATTGGGAGTTACTAGCAATCAGCCCCAGCATTTT. This gives the protein CASSDSLGVTSNQPQHF.

This clone occurred a few times. The rearrangement uses TRBV19 and TRBJ2-1; 10 bases are shared with TRBD1. CDR3 size: 15 residues. V shed 7 bases, J shed 4 bases, and the junction held 7 bases outside the gene matches. Germline lookup yields CDR1 LNHDA and CDR2 SQIVND (reference sequence). CDR3 nucleotide sequence: TGTGCCAGTACCTCCCAGGACAGGGGGTACAATGAGCAGTTCTTC. This translates into CASTSQDRGYNEQFF. Complete variable domain (other parts from reference TRBV19 and TRBJ2-1): DGGITQSPKYLFRKEGQNVTLSCEQNLNHDAMYWYRQDPGQGLRLIYYSQIVNDFQKGDIAEGYSVSREKKESFPLTVTSAQKNPTAFYLCASTSQDRGYNEQFFGPGTRLTVL.

In this sample, this clone turned up a few times. The V and J genes are TRBV4-1 and TRBJ2-7, with TRBD1 identical over 10 bases. CDR3 length: 16 residues. Germline trimming cut 4 bases from V and 6 bases from J; bases unmatched to any gene: 12. The V gene's germline CDR1 is MGHRA and CDR2 YSYEKL. The DNA for the CDR3 is TGCGCCAGCAGCCTCGAGGGACAGGGGTATATCGGCGAGCAGTACTTC. Translation: CASSLEGQGYIGEQYF.

This clone has more than one count but fewer than ten. V usage is TRBV29-1 and J usage is TRBJ1-2, with D tentatively TRBD1 (5 bases). V lost 5 bases to trimming and J lost 0 bases, with 10 bases between them. Germline V CDR1 and CDR2: SQVTM, ANQGSEA. The CDR3 is made up of 13 amino acids. This CDR3 reads CSVLDSSNYGYTF. The CDR3 nucleotides read TGCAGCGTTCTCGACAGTTCTAACTATGGCTACACCTTC.

V gene TRBV14 combines with J gene TRBJ2-1; 9 bases are a match to TRBD1. This CDR3 has 17 residues. Germline CDR1 and CDR2: SGHDN and FVKESK. V lost 5 bases to trimming and J lost 3 bases; unmatched junction nucleotides: 11. CDR3 sequence (DNA): TGTGCCAGCAGCTCACGCTTGAGGACAGGGGTCTACAATGAGCAGTTCTTC. Translated: CASSSRLRTGVYNEQFF.

V and J are TRBV9 and TRBJ1-2; TRBD1 might be the D (6 bases). The CDR3 sequence is 18 residues long. Germline V gives CDR1 SGDLS, CDR2 YYNGEE. V lost 3 bases and J 6 bases, leaving 27 bases between the germline ends. CDR3 sequence: CASSESWEGDPTRHGYTF. The CDR3 DNA follows: TGTGCCAGCAGCGAATCCTGGGAGGGGGACCCCACGCGGCATGGCTACACCTTC.

The chain employs TRBV5-1 and TRBJ1-1, with 7 bases identical to TRBD1. V lost 2 bases and J lost 5; bases outside the gene matches: 9. The CDR3 extends over 15 amino acids. Germline V CDR1 and CDR2: SGHRS, YFSETQ. In nucleotides, the CDR3 is TGCGCCAGCAGCTTAATACCACAGGGGCGGACTGAAGCTTTCTTT. Its protein is CASSLIPQGRTEAFF.

The V gene is TRBV30, the J gene TRBJ1-5; TRBD1 agrees at 9 bases. Germline loops: CDR1 GTSNPN, CDR2 SVGIG (reference sequence). Trimming at V came to 5 bases and at J to 6 bases, leaving 8 bases not matched to a gene. The CDR3 spans 14 residues. CDR3 protein: CAWGRDREGQPQHF. CDR3 bases: TGTGCCTGGGGGAGGGACAGGGAAGGTCAGCCCCAGCATTTT.

The chain is built from TRBV6-4 and TRBJ2-7; 8 bases match TRBD1. J was trimmed by 2 bases and V by 3 bases; bases with no gene match: 6. Germline CDR1 and CDR2: MRHNA and SNTAGT. This CDR3 is built from 15 residues. The CDR3 here is CASSEYMGQAYEQYF. The CDR3 nucleotides read TGTGCCAGCAGTGAGTATATGGGACAGGCCTACGAGCAGTACTTC.

J is TRBJ2-6 and V is TRBV30, with D possibly matching TRBD1 (5 bases). Trimming left V 5 bases short and J 1 base short, with 18 bases between. Germline loops: CDR1 GTSNPN, CDR2 SVGIG (reference sequence). This CDR3 is built from 17 residues. The CDR3 region has the DNA TGTGCCTGGGCCCGGCAGGGAATCAAATCTGGGGCCAACGTCCTGACTTTC. Amino acids: CAWARQGIKSGANVLTF.

This chain uses TRBV7-3 with TRBJ1-1, with D maybe TRBD1 (5 bases). The CDR3 is made up of 13 amino acids. V gave up 6 bases and J gave up 0 bases, with 8 bases separating them. The germline V gene encodes CDR1 SGHTA and CDR2 FQGTGA. The CDR3 DNA is TGTGCCAGCAGGAACAGGATGAACACTGAAGCTTTCTTT. Its protein product is CASRNRMNTEAFF.

With regard to this clone: Relative to the germline gene, one junction end is altered; a read error may explain this. This chain joins TRBV29-1 and TRBJ2-5; TRBD1 agrees at 8 bases. In germline, CDR1 is SQVTM, CDR2 ANQGSEA. The CDR3 consists of 12 residues. The CDR3, as DNA: TGCAGCTTTGACAGGGGAAGGGAGACCCAGTACTTC. It yields the protein CSFDRGRETQYF.

This clone appeared once. J is TRBJ1-1 and V is TRBV25-1, with TRBD1 identical over 7 bases. The CDR3 length is 16 residues. With V trimmed by 3 bases and J by 1 base, 8 bases remained unmatched. Germline V gene data show CDR1 as MGHDK and CDR2 as SYGVNS. This CDR3 is CASSDPQGTPNTEAFF. The CDR3 DNA is TGTGCCAGCAGTGATCCACAGGGGACACCGAACACTGAAGCTTTCTTT.